This T cell receptor (beta chain) was identified in a study of blood T cell repertoires in COVID-19. Study context: COVID-19 samples collected from the United States, Italy and Spain covered acute and convalescent phases. T cells, B-cell-depleted T cells, or PBMCs supplied cDNA or gDNA.

CDR3 length: 12 residues. Trimming removed 3 bases from V and 3 bases from J, with 6 bases in between. Germline CDR1 is WSHSY and CDR2 is SAAADI. Original handling: Reference gene primer amplification yielded estimated nucleated cell counts. TCRdb's copy holds only in-frame clones and misses some; the assay was immunoSEQ multiplex PCR. The V and J calls and clone size were taken over from that table, and D and trimming were inferred from the DNA. The sample records 100,000 to 150,000 clones, roughly 87% being singletons. In this sample, this clone turned up once. V gene TRBV10-2 combines with J gene TRBJ2-7; tentatively, D is TRBD1 (5 bases). This clonotype was sampled from a woman older than 75 with acute or convalescent COVID-19. Material for sequencing was peripheral blood. For the CDR3, the DNA is TGCGCCAGCAGTGACAGGGTCTACGAGCAGTACGTC. It codes for CASSDRVYEQYV.